This T cell receptor (beta chain) comes out of a study of blood T cell repertoires in COVID-19. Whole-study context: T cells, B-cell-depleted T cells, or PBMCs supplied cDNA or gDNA.

Assay used: immunoSEQ multiplex PCR; TCRdb lists only in-frame clones, some missing. The sample includes roughly 200,000 clones, about 81% of them seen just once. The CDR3 has 17 amino acids. The germline gives CDR1 SNHLY, CDR2 FYNNEI. Trimming at V came to 6 bases and at J to 4 bases, leaving 11 bases not matched to a gene. The V call is TRBV2, the J call TRBJ2-5; 13 bases are a match to TRBD2. The clonotype originates from a woman over 75 with COVID-19, enrolled during active disease. The sequenced sample was peripheral blood. The CDR3 loop reads CASSLRLAGGARETQYF. The CDR3 nucleotides are TGTGCCAGCAGCCTTAGACTAGCGGGAGGAGCGCGAGAGACCCAGTACTTC.